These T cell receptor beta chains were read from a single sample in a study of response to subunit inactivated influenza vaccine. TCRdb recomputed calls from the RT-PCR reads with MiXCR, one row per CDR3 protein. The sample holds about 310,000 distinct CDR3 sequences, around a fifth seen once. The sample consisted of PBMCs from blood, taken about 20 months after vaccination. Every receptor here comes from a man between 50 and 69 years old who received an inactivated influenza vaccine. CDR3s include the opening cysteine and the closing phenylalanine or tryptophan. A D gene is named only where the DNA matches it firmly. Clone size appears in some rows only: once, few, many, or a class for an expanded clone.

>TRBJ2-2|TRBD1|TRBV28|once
CASRTGGRKTGELFF
TGTGCCAGCAGGACAGGGGGCCGAAAAACCGGGGAGCTGTTTTTT
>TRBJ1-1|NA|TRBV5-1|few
CASSLIQWSNTEAFF
TGCGCCAGCAGCTTGATCCAGTGGTCGAACACTGAAGCTTTCTTT
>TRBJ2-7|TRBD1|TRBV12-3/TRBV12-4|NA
CASSLAPGQGLSSYEQYF
TGTGCCAGCAGTTTAGCGCCGGGACAGGGCCTTAGCTCCTACGAGCAGTACTTC
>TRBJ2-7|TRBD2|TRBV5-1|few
CASSSDLAGGINEQYF
TGCGCCAGCAGTTCCGATCTAGCGGGAGGAATCAACGAGCAGTACTTC
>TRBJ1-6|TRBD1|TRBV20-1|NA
CSATDPRGSSPLHF
TGCAGTGCGACCGACCCCAGGGGGTCTTCACCCCTCCACTTT
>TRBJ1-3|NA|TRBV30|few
CAWSNGNSGNTIYF
TGTGCCTGGAGTAACGGCAACTCTGGAAACACCATATATTTT
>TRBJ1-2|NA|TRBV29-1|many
CSAHTTANYGYTF
TGCAGCGCACACACCACAGCTAACTATGGCTACACCTTC
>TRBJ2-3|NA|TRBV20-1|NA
CSARTPGRSDTQYF
TGCAGTGCTAGAACCCCGGGACGTTCAGATACGCAGTATTTT
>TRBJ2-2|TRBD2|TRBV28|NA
CASSRGLAGVSNTGELFF
TGTGCCAGCAGCAGGGGACTAGCGGGGGTTTCGAACACCGGGGAGCTGTTTTTT
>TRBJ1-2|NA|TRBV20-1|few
CSAQETRYGYTF
TGCAGTGCACAGGAGACTAGATATGGCTACACCTTC
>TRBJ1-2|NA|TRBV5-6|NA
CASSLNTVGVYGYTF
TGTGCCAGCAGCTTGAATACTGTAGGGGTCTATGGCTACACCTTC
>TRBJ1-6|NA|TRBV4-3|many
CASSQGGQYNSPLHF
TGCGCCAGCAGCCAAGGAGGACAGTATAATTCACCCCTCCACTTT
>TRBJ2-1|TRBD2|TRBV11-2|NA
CASRTSDNEQFF
TGTGCCAGCAGGACTAGCGACAATGAGCAGTTCTTC
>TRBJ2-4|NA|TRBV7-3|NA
CASSLMGTLGDIQYF
TGTGCCAGCAGCTTAATGGGGACCCTGGGAGACATTCAGTACTTC
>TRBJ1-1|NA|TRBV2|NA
CASGAGKNTEAFF
TGTGCCAGCGGGGCAGGGAAGAACACTGAAGCTTTCTTT
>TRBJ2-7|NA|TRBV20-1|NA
CSAPSLSPEQYF
TGCAGTGCTCCCAGCCTCTCCCCCGAGCAGTACTTC
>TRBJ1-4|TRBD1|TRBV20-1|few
CSASPGTGGREKLFF
TGCAGTGCTTCCCCCGGGACAGGGGGGAGGGAAAAACTGTTTTTT
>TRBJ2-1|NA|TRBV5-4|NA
CASSSSSGPTRLSYNEQFF
TGTGCCAGCAGCTCGTCCTCAGGGCCAACTCGCCTCTCCTACAATGAGCAGTTCTTC
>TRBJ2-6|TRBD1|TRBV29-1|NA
CSARGQGDSGANVLTF
TGCAGCGCTAGGGGACAGGGTGACTCTGGGGCCAACGTCCTGACTTTC
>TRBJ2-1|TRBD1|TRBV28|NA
CASGTGSYNEQFF
TGTGCCAGTGGGACAGGTTCTTACAATGAGCAGTTCTTC
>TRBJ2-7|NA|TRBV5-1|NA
CASSLQDSYEQYF
TGCGCCAGCAGCTTGCAGGACTCCTACGAGCAGTACTTC
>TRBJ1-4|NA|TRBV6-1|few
CASRPRLTNEKLFF
TGTGCCAGCAGGCCCAGACTAACTAATGAAAAACTGTTTTTT
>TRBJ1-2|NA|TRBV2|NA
CASSGGRTAGGYTF
TGTGCCAGCAGTGGGGGACGGACTGCGGGGGGCTACACCTTC
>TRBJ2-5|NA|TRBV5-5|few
CASSFGTQETQYF
TGTGCCAGCAGCTTTGGGACACAAGAGACCCAGTACTTC
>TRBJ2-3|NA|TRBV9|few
CASSVVGRDTDTQYF
TGTGCCAGCAGCGTAGTCGGGAGAGACACAGATACGCAGTATTTT
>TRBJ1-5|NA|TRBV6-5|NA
CASSYSIRGGQPQHF
TGTGCCAGCAGTTACTCTATCAGAGGAGGACAGCCCCAGCATTTT
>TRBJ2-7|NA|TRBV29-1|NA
CSVERRGRGSYEQYF
TGCAGCGTTGAACGGCGGGGACGGGGGTCCTACGAGCAGTACTTC
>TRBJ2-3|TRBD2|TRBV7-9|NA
CATPPSIGGSGYTQYF
TGTGCCACCCCCCCCTCCATAGGCGGGAGTGGATATACGCAGTATTTT
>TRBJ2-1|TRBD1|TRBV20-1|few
CSANSGTGVGNEQFF
TGCAGTGCAAATTCCGGGACAGGGGTGGGTAATGAGCAGTTCTTC
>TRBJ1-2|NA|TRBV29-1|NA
CSVAQKLANYGYTF
TGCAGCGTTGCCCAAAAGCTTGCTAACTATGGCTACACCTTC
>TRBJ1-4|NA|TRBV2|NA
CASSGSGAPGLFF
TGTGCCAGCAGCGGTTCCGGGGCTCCTGGACTGTTTTTT
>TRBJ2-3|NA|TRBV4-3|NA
CASSQDGRADTQYF
TGCGCCAGCAGCCAAGATGGTCGAGCAGATACGCAGTATTTT
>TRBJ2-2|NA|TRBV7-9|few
CASPSYDRSGELFF
TGTGCCAGCCCCTCTTACGACAGGTCCGGGGAGCTGTTTTTT
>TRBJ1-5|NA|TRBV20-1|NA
CSASPRVTGLNQPQHF
TGCAGTGCTAGTCCTAGGGTGACAGGTTTAAATCAGCCCCAGCATTTT
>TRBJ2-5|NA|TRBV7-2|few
CASSLPRQQETQYF
TGTGCCAGCAGCCTACCGCGACAGCAAGAGACCCAGTACTTC
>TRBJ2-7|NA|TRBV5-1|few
CASSLEGDLYEQYF
TGCGCCAGCAGCTTGGAAGGGGATCTCTACGAGCAGTACTTC
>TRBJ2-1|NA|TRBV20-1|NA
CSARDPRHKHNEQFF
TGCAGTGCTAGAGATCCGAGACATAAACACAATGAGCAGTTCTTC
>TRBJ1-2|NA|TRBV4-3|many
CASSLSAHSPSSRTYGYTF
TGCGCCAGCAGCCTCAGCGCCCACTCGCCTAGCAGCCGAACCTATGGCTACACCTTC
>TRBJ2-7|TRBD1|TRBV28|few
CASSLGDRGHEQYF
TGTGCCAGCAGTTTAGGAGACAGGGGACACGAGCAGTACTTC
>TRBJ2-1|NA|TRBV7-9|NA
CASSLWSTYNEQFF
TGTGCCAGCAGCTTATGGTCCACCTACAATGAGCAGTTCTTC
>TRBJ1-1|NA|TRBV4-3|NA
CASSQETATNTEAFF
TGCGCCAGCAGCCAGGAAACAGCAACGAACACTGAAGCTTTCTTT
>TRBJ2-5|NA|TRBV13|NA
CASSTAGETQYF
TGTGCCAGCAGCACGGCGGGAGAGACCCAGTACTTC
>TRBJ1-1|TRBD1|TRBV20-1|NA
CSAKRTGSNTEAFF
TGCAGTGCTAAACGGACAGGGTCGAACACTGAAGCTTTCTTT
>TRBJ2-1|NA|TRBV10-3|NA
CAISDSGATPSEQFF
TGTGCCATCAGCGACAGTGGCGCGACTCCAAGTGAGCAGTTCTTC
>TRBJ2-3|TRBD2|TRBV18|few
CASSQVGGTDTQYF
TGTGCCAGCTCCCAGGTCGGGGGGACAGATACGCAGTATTTT
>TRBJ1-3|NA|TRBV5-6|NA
CASSFRQGWTGNTIYF
TGTGCCAGCAGCTTTCGCCAGGGGTGGACTGGAAACACCATATATTTT